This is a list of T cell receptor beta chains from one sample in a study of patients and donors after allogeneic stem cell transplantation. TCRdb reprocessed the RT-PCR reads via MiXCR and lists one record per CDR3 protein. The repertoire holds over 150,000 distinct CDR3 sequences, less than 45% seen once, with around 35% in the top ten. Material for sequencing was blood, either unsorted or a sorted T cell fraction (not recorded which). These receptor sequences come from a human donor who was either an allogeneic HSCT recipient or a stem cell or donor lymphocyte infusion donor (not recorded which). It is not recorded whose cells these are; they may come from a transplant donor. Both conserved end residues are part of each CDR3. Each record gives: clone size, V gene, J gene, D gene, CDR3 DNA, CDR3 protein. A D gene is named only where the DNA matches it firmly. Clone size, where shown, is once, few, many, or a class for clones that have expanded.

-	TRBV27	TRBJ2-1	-	TGTGCCAGCAGTTTACTTTTTGGTCGGGACCGGAATGAGCAGTTCTTC	CASSLLFGRDRNEQFF
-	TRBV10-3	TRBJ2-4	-	TGTGCCATCAGTGACCCGAGGCGGGCGGCGAACATTCAGTACTTC	CAISDPRRAANIQYF
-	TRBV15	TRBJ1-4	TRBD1	TGTGCCACCAGCAGCCGCAGGGGGCAAGATGAAAAACTGTTTTTT	CATSSRRGQDEKLFF
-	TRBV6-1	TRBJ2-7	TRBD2	TGTGCCAGCAGTGAAGCGGTGGGAACTAGCGGCTTGTACGAGCAGTACTTC	CASSEAVGTSGLYEQYF
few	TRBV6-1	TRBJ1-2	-	TGTGCCAGCAGGCCCCCGCCTCCCTCCTATGGCTACACCTTC	CASRPPPPSYGYTF
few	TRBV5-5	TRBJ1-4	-	TGTGCCAGCAGCTTGCCGGGTCCTAATGAAAAACTGTTTTTT	CASSLPGPNEKLFF
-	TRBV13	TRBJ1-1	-	TGTGCCAGCAGCCCCGAGAGGAACACTGAAGCTTTCTTT	CASSPERNTEAFF
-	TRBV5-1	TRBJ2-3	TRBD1	TGCGCCAGCAGCCTCCGGACAGGGCCTTCCACAGATACGCAGTATTTT	CASSLRTGPSTDTQYF
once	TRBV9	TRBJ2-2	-	TGTGCCAGCAGCGTAGGGTTCGCCGGGGAGCTGTTTTTT	CASSVGFAGELFF
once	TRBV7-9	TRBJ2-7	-	TGTGCCAGCAGCCCTGGGGCGGTACTCTACGAGCAGTACTTC	CASSPGAVLYEQYF
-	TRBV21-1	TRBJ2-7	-	TGTGCCAGCAGCGAAGGGGACTCCTCCTACGAGCAGTACTTC	CASSEGDSSYEQYF
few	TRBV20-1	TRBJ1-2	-	TGCAGTGCTAGAGTCGGAGAAGTCAGGAACTATGGCTACACCTTC	CSARVGEVRNYGYTF
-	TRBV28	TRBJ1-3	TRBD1	TGTGCCAGCAGACCATCGGGACAGGGGGCGCTTGGAAACACCATATATTTT	CASRPSGQGALGNTIYF
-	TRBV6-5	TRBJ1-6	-	TGTGCCAGCGGGCCTCGCGGAAATTCACCCCTCCACTTT	CASGPRGNSPLHF
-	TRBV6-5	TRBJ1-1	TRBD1	TGTGCCAGCAGTTACAAGGGGGCGAACACTGAAGCTTTCTTT	CASSYKGANTEAFF
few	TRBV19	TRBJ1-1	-	TGTGCCAGTAGTCTCCTTCAGGTCCCCAACACTGAAGCTTTCTTT	CASSLLQVPNTEAFF
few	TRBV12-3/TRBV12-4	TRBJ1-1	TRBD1	TGTGCCAGCAGTTTAGAGGGGGCGAACACTGAAGCTTTCTTT	CASSLEGANTEAFF
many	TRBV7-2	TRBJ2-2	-	TGTGCCAGCCGAGTCTATATCACCGGGGAGCTGTTTTTT	CASRVYITGELFF
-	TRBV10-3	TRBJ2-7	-	TGTGCCATCCGCGGGGCAAACTACGAGCAGTACTTC	CAIRGANYEQYF
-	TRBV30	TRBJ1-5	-	TGTGCCTGGAGTTTAAAGGGCAATCAGCCCCAGCATTTT	CAWSLKGNQPQHF
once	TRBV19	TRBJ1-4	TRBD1	TGTGCCAGTCTGGGACAGGGGAGTGAAAAACTGTTTTTT	CASLGQGSEKLFF
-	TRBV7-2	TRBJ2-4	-	TGTGCCGCGGAGGACATTCAGTACTTC	CAAEDIQYF
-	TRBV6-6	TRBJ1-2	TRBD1	TGTGCCAGCAGTTACTCGAGAAGGGACAGGGATAACTATGGCTACACCTTC	CASSYSRRDRDNYGYTF
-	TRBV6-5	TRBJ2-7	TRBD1	TGTGCCAGCAGAAATACCGGGACAGGGGGCGGGGAGCAGTACTTC	CASRNTGTGGGEQYF
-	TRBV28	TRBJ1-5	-	TGTGCCAGCACTACCCGGACTGGTCAGCCCCAGCATTTT	CASTTRTGQPQHF
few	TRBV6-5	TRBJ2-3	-	TGTGCCAGCAGCCCCAGCGCCCGGACGGAGGTGGGCACAGATACGCAGTATTTT	CASSPSARTEVGTDTQYF
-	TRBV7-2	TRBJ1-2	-	TGTGCCAGCAGCTTGGATAGTTCGGGACTAAGCCTTTATGGCTACACCTTC	CASSLDSSGLSLYGYTF
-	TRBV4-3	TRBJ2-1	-	TGCGCCAGCAGCCAGGGGCGAAGGGGGAATGAGCAGTTCTTC	CASSQGRRGNEQFF
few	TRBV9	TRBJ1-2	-	TGTGCCAGCAGCGCCGAGGGACGGACGGACTATGGCTACACCTTC	CASSAEGRTDYGYTF
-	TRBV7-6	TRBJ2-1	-	TGTGCCAGCAGCCCCATATCAAAGAGGAGCCACTCCTACAATGAGCAGTTCTTC	CASSPISKRSHSYNEQFF
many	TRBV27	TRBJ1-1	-	TGTGCCAGCAGTCACCAGGAGAACACTGAAGCTTTCTTT	CASSHQENTEAFF
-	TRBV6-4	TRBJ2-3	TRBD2	TGTGCCAGCAGTCGGGGGGGAGAACCAGATACGCAGTATTTT	CASSRGGEPDTQYF
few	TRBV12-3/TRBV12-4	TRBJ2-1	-	TGTGCCAGCAGTTTATGGGAATTTAGTGAGCAGTTCTTC	CASSLWEFSEQFF
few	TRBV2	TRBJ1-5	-	TGTGCCAGCAGTGAACAGGTTCAAGGAGGCAATCAGCCCCAGCATTTT	CASSEQVQGGNQPQHF
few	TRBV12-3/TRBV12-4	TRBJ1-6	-	TGTGCCAGCAGCCCCGGGGGGTTCCCCCTCCACTTT	CASSPGGFPLHF
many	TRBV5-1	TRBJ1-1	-	TGCGCCAGCAGCTGGTCAGGGACTGAAGCTTTCTTT	CASSWSGTEAFF
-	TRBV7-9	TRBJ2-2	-	TGTGCCAGCAGCTTACAAGGGCCCCTCACCGGGGAGCTGTTTTTT	CASSLQGPLTGELFF
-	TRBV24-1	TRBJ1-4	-	TGTGCCACCAGTGATGGCGGAGCAACTAATGAAAAACTGTTTTTT	CATSDGGATNEKLFF
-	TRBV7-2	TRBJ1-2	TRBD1	TGTGCCAGCAGCGGGGGACAGGGGGCCCTCTATGGCTACACCTTC	CASSGGQGALYGYTF
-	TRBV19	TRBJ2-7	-	TGTGCCAGTAGTATAGATCGGAGATCCTACGAGCAGTACTTC	CASSIDRRSYEQYF
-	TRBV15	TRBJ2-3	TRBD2	TGTGCCACCAGCAGAGATGCTGATAGCGGGAGTGATACGCAGTATTTT	CATSRDADSGSDTQYF
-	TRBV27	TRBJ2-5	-	TGTGCCAGCATCATGGGAGAGACCCAGTACTTC	CASIMGETQYF
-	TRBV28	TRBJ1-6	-	TGTGCCAGCAGTTTCGATGGGCCCCTCCACTTT	CASSFDGPLHF
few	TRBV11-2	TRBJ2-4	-	TGTGCCAGCAGCCCCTTCTCGGAAGCCAAAAACATTCAGTACTTC	CASSPFSEAKNIQYF